The rows below give T cell receptor beta chains drawn from one sample of a study of identical twins. One entry per CDR3 protein results from TCRdb running MiXCR on the 5' RACE reads. The data contain about 690,000 distinct CDR3 sequences, 6.1% of them singletons. Specimen: naive T cells sorted from blood. The receptors derive from a man aged 18 to 30 in good health. Each CDR3 is given with its conserved first and last residue. Each record gives: J gene, D gene, V gene, clone size, CDR3 DNA, CDR3 protein. D genes are given only for firm matches. The size field is filled for only some rows; it gives once, few, many or a size class.

>TRBJ1-5|.|TRBV4-1|many
TGCGCCAGCAGCCAAGTACTCAATCAGCCCCAGCATTTT
CASSQVLNQPQHF
>TRBJ1-4|TRBD1|TRBV12-3/TRBV12-4|many
TGTGCCAGCAGTTTCGGGACAGGGTCACTGGATGAAAAACTGTTTTTT
CASSFGTGSLDEKLFF
>TRBJ2-1|.|TRBV4-3|few
TGCGCCAGCAGCCAAGATACCCATGAGCAGTTCTTC
CASSQDTHEQFF
>TRBJ1-6|.|TRBV20-1|.
TGCAGTGTTCGCCTCCAGCCTGTCAGTTCACCCCTCCACTTT
CSVRLQPVSSPLHF
>TRBJ1-4|.|TRBV5-1|.
TGCGCCAGCAGCCACCGGGACGCGGGAAAACTGTTTTTT
CASSHRDAGKLFF
>TRBJ2-5|.|TRBV10-1|.
TGCGCCAGCAGTGAGTCTGGGGAAGAGACCCAGTACTTC
CASSESGEETQYF
>TRBJ1-5|TRBD1|TRBV6-2/TRBV6-3|many
TGTGCCAGCAGTCCTATTAGGGGACAGAAAAATCAGCCACAGCATTTT
CASSPIRGQKNQPQHF
>TRBJ2-1|.|TRBV20-1|many
TGCAGTGCCACCGGGCTAACCTACAATGAGCAGTTCTTC
CSATGLTYNEQFF
>TRBJ2-1|.|TRBV12-5|many
TGTGCTAGTGGTTTAGGGCTCTACAATGAGCAGTTCTTC
CASGLGLYNEQFF
>TRBJ1-6|.|TRBV6-5|.
TGTGCCAGCAGTGCCGGTCAGACACCCCTCCACTTT
CASSAGQTPLHF
>TRBJ2-7|TRBD1|TRBV6-1|.
TGTGCCAGCAGCCCTACCGGGACAGGGGTAAACGAGCAGTACTTC
CASSPTGTGVNEQYF
>TRBJ1-6|.|TRBV4-2|many
TGTGCCAGCAGCCAAGAAGGGCAGGGAAAGAATTCACCCCTCCACTTT
CASSQEGQGKNSPLHF
>TRBJ2-3|TRBD2|TRBV7-2|.
TGTGCCAGCAGCTCAGCAGCGGGGTGGGATACGCAGTATTTT
CASSSAAGWDTQYF
>TRBJ2-1|.|TRBV5-1|many
TGCGCCAGCAGCCCAGACTTCAGCTCCTACAATGAGCAGTTCTTC
CASSPDFSSYNEQFF
>TRBJ2-7|.|TRBV9|.
TGTGCCAGCAGCGGAGGAACGGAAGAGCAGTACTTC
CASSGGTEEQYF
>TRBJ1-2|TRBD1|TRBV20-1|.
TGCAGTGCAGAACCCGGGACAGCGTATGGCTACACCTTC
CSAEPGTAYGYTF
>TRBJ1-1|TRBD1|TRBV4-1|few
TGCGCCAGCAGCCACTTGGGACAGGGCAGCACTGAAGCTTTCTTT
CASSHLGQGSTEAFF
>TRBJ2-5|.|TRBV6-5|few
TGTGCCAGCAGTTCCGGGACCCCCGTGGCAGAGACCCAGTACTTC
CASSSGTPVAETQYF